The clone carrying this T cell receptor (beta chain) is medium-sized. These data are taken from a study of CD8 T cells in ankylosing spondylitis. The CDR3 is 17 amino acids. Trimming pared 5 bases from V and 1 base from J, leaving 17 bases between. In germline, CDR1 is SGHVS, CDR2 FQNEAQ. TCRdb re-called the 5' RACE reads through MiXCR, storing one row per CDR3 protein. The data show 350,000 to 400,000 distinct CDR3 sequences, around 20% seen once. The sequence came from a male donor with ankylosing spondylitis or in good health (not recorded which). J is TRBJ2-2 and V is TRBV7-8; D might be TRBD1 (6 bases). Sequencing was performed on blood, either unsorted or a sorted T cell fraction (not recorded which). Here the CDR3 reads CASSSDRYPVNTGELFF. CDR3 sequence (DNA): TGTGCCAGCAGCAGTGACAGGTACCCCGTGAACACCGGGGAGCTGTTTTTT.